The 24 T cell receptor beta chains presented below share a single source sample, sequenced in a study of cytomegalovirus exposure and HLA in healthy donors. The study ran its PCR with 60 Vbeta and 13 Jbeta primers. The table came from immunoSEQ multiplex PCR; TCRdb's copy has only in-frame clones and leaves some out. The sample totals approximately 68,000 clones. Sequencing input: PBMCs. These receptors originate from a female donor in good health and CMV-seropositive.

CDR3 amino acids: CASREPGGQPQHF. Written as DNA, the CDR3 is TGTGCCAGCCGCGAGCCCGGTGGTCAGCCCCAGCATTTT. The V gene is TRBV6-5, the J gene TRBJ1-5; D is ambiguous. Trimming shortened V by 8 bases and J by 6 bases, and 14 bases separated the two germline ends. Per germline, CDR1 MNHEY and CDR2 SVGAGI. The CDR3 runs to 13 residues.

V and J are TRBV2 and TRBJ1-2; perhaps TRBD1 as D (5 bases). Germline CDR1 and CDR2: SNHLY and FYNNEI. The CDR3 is 14 residues long. V dropped 4 bases and J dropped 4 bases, with 13 bases sitting between them. The DNA for the CDR3 is TGTGCCAGCAGTGGACAGATGGTCGCCTATGGCTACACCTTC. Its translation is CASSGQMVAYGYTF.

V and J are TRBV5-1 and TRBJ2-5; D is possibly TRBD2 (5 bases). The length of the CDR3 is 13 residues. V lost 4 bases and J 0 bases, leaving 7 bases between the germline ends. Germline lookup yields CDR1 SGHRS and CDR2 YFSETQ. As DNA, the CDR3 is TGCGCCAGCAGCCGGGGAGACCAAGAGACCCAGTACTTC. Translating gives CASSRGDQETQYF.

The genes are TRBV30 and TRBJ1-1, with TRBD1 matching over 8 bases. The CDR3 runs to 13 residues. Germline CDR1 and CDR2: GTSNPN and SVGIG (reference sequence). J was trimmed by 1 base and V by 8 bases; bases with no gene match: 6. CDR3 in DNA: TGTGCCGGTACCGGACAGGGGAACACTGAAGCTTTCTTT. This sequence encodes CAGTGQGNTEAFF. Supplemented by reference TRBV30 and TRBJ1-1, the full variable domain reads SQTIHQWPATLVQPVGSPLSLECTVEGTSNPNLYWYRQAAGRGLQLLFYSVGIGQISSEVPQNLSASRPQDRQFILSSKKLLLSDSGFYLCAGTGQGNTEAFFGQGTRLTVV.

The chain combines TRBV6-5 with TRBJ1-1; TRBD1 agrees at 9 bases. The germline V gene has CDR1 MNHEY and CDR2 SVGAGI. The CDR3 consists of 14 residues. V lost 1 base, J lost 4 bases, and 1 base stayed unmatched. The CDR3 DNA follows: TGTGCCAGCAGTTACTTACAGGGGGCCACTGAAGCTTTCTTT. It encodes CASSYLQGATEAFF.

The chain is built from TRBV9 and TRBJ2-1; 9 nucleotides line up with TRBD2. The CDR3 is made up of 17 amino acids. V lost 0 bases to trimming and J lost 8 bases; unmatched junction nucleotides: 12. Germline-derived CDR1 and CDR2 are SGDLS and YYNGEE. CDR3 in DNA: TGTGCCAGCAGCGTAGGTGGCGGGGGGGCCGGTAAGCATGAGCAGTTCTTC. Translated, it gives CASSVGGGGAGKHEQFF.

The chain joins TRBV4-1 to TRBJ2-7, with D possibly TRBD1 on 5 matching bases. V shed 4 bases and J shed 3 bases, with 16 bases lying between them. CDR1 is MGHRA and CDR2 is YSYEKL in the germline V gene. The CDR3 is 15 amino acids. CDR3 protein: CASSLDAGSSYEQYF. The CDR3 DNA reads as TGCGCCAGCAGCCTAGACGCAGGGTCCAGCTACGAGCAGTACTTC.

CDR3 amino acids: CASSLAGQYTEAFF. The CDR3 DNA is TGTGCCAGCAGTTTGGCAGGTCAGTACACTGAAGCTTTCTTT. This chain links TRBV28 with TRBJ1-1, with unresolved D. Germline CDR1 MDHEN, CDR2 SYDVKM. The CDR3 covers 14 residues. V shed 3 bases and J shed 3 bases, with 11 bases lying between them.

The rearrangement joins TRBV7-9 to TRBJ2-7; TRBD1 matches 9 bases. Looked up from germline, CDR1 is SEHNR and CDR2 is FQNEAQ (reference sequence). The V gene end was trimmed by 8 bases and the J gene end by 4 bases; junction bases not matched to a gene: 9. This CDR3 spans 14 amino acids. The CDR3 coding sequence is TGTGCCAGCGGATTGGACAGGGGAGGGTACGAGCAGTACTTC. Translating gives CASGLDRGGYEQYF.

Remarks on this clone: At the DNA level, this CDR3 is encoded by other sequences in the same sample as well. V and J are TRBV7-9 and TRBJ2-1, with 10 bases lining up with TRBD2. Germline loops: CDR1 SEHNR, CDR2 FQNEAQ (reference sequence). Trimming removed 6 bases from V and 5 bases from J; junction bases left unmatched: 4. This CDR3 contains 14 residues. CDR3 sequence: CASRPSGRDNEQFF. In DNA, the CDR3 is TGTGCCAGCAGACCGAGCGGGAGGGACAATGAGCAGTTCTTC.

CDR3 loop: CAWRGQGYTEAFF. The CDR3 nucleotides read TGTGCCTGGAGAGGACAGGGGTACACTGAAGCTTTCTTT. This chain connects TRBV30 to TRBJ1-1; 9 bases align to TRBD1. The CDR3 has 13 amino acids. Germline V CDR1 and CDR2: GTSNPN, SVGIG (reference sequence). Trimming took 3 bases from V and 3 from J; bases not matched to a gene: 2.

This rearrangement joins TRBV15 to TRBJ2-7; possibly TRBD1 for D (6 bases). Germline CDR1 LNHNV, CDR2 YYDKDF (reference sequence). V lost 4 bases and J lost 2, with 12 bases in between. The CDR3 covers 14 residues. The CDR3 is CATSTAGDTYEQYF. CDR3 in DNA: TGTGCCACCAGCACCGCAGGGGACACCTACGAGCAGTACTTC.

The V call is TRBV6-6, the J call TRBJ1-5, with 7 nucleotides matching TRBD1. Germline V CDR1 and CDR2: MNHNY, SVGAGI (reference sequence). The CDR3 contains 14 residues. V lost 8 bases and J lost 2; bases outside the gene matches: 6. The CDR3 here is CASWFTGGNQPQHF. Here the CDR3 DNA reads TGTGCCAGCTGGTTTACAGGGGGCAATCAGCCCCAGCATTTT.

The chain recombines TRBV9 with TRBJ2-2; TRBD1 aligns across 7 bases. V gave up 0 bases and J gave up 6 bases; unmatched junction bases: 5. The CDR3 runs 15 residues. Germline lookup yields CDR1 SGDLS and CDR2 YYNGEE. The CDR3 DNA is TGTGCCAGCAGCGTAGAAGACAGGGTGGCCGGGGAGCTGTTTTTT. This codes for CASSVEDRVAGELFF.

The V call is TRBV7-8, the J call TRBJ1-4, with TRBD1 identical over 11 bases. Germline lookup yields CDR1 SGHVS and CDR2 FQNEAQ. V was pared by 1 base and J by 6 bases, with 4 bases of the junction left unmatched. This CDR3 has 16 amino acids. The CDR3 nucleotides are TGTGCCAGCAGCTTAGTTCAGGGACAGGGGGATGAAAAACTGTTTTTT. It specifies CASSLVQGQGDEKLFF. The entire variable domain, with the rest obtained from reference TRBV7-8 and TRBJ1-4, is as follows: GAGVSQSPRYKVAKRGQDVALRCDPISGHVSLFWYQQALGQGPEFLTYFQNEAQLDKSGLPSDRFFAERPEGSVSTLKIQRTQQEDSAVYLCASSLVQGQGDEKLFFGSGTQLSVL.

In DNA, the CDR3 is TGTGCCAGCACCCCCCGACAGATTGGAAACACCATATATTTT. Protein product: CASTPRQIGNTIYF. This chain uses TRBV28 with TRBJ1-3, with D perhaps matching TRBD1 (5 bases). Per the germline V gene, CDR1 is MDHEN and CDR2 is SYDVKM. The CDR3 runs to 14 residues. The V gene lost 7 bases and the J gene lost 3 bases, with 13 bases spanning the gap.

J is TRBJ2-1 and V is TRBV5-1, with D possibly matching TRBD2 (6 bases). The length of the CDR3 is 13 residues. The ends were cut back, 4 bases at V and 4 bases at J, with 9 bases in the middle. Germline loops: CDR1 SGHRS, CDR2 YFSETQ. The CDR3 DNA is TGCGCCAGCAGCCGGGACTTGTACAATGAGCAGTTCTTC. Translation: CASSRDLYNEQFF.

This chain links TRBV30 with TRBJ1-2; unclear D gene. The CDR3 covers 13 residues. CDR1 GTSNPN and CDR2 SVGIG come from the germline V gene (reference sequence). V was cut by 1 base and J by 8 bases, with 14 bases left in between. CDR3 DNA: TGTGCCTGGAGTGGAGGGCTCTCCGAAGGCTACACCTTC. It specifies CAWSGGLSEGYTF.

On this clone itself: A read error may account for a junction end that differs from germline. The chain carries TRBV19 and TRBJ2-7; D perhaps matches TRBD1 (5 bases). From germline, CDR1 is LNHDA and CDR2 SQIVND (reference sequence). The CDR3 runs 14 residues. The CDR3 region has the DNA TGTACCAGTAGTAGGCAGGGTAAAGACTACGAGCAGTACTTC. This translates into CTSSRQGKDYEQYF.

The gene calls are TRBV28 and TRBJ2-7; possible D gene TRBD1, 6 bases. Trimming cost V 6 bases and J 7 bases, with 19 bases left between them. Germline CDR1 MDHEN, CDR2 SYDVKM. The CDR3 contains 14 residues. CDR3 bases: TGTGCCAGCAGCCGAGGACAGCCACTTTCGGAGCAGTACTTC. Amino acids: CASSRGQPLSEQYF.

The rearrangement joins TRBV7-2 to TRBJ1-5, with D maybe TRBD1 (5 bases). The CDR3 has 14 amino acids. The V end lost 5 bases, the J end lost 6 bases, and 14 bases lay between the germline ends. Germline V lookup: CDR1 SGHTA, CDR2 FQGNSA. CDR3 in amino acids: CASSPSGSAQPQHF. The CDR3 nucleotides read TGTGCCAGCAGCCCATCAGGGTCGGCTCAGCCCCAGCATTTT. Variable domain in full (rest from reference TRBV7-2 and TRBJ1-5): GAGVSQSPSNKVTEKGKDVELRCDPISGHTALYWYRQSLGQGLEFLIYFQGNSAPDKSGLPSDRFSAERTGGSVSTLTIQRTQQEDSAVYLCASSPSGSAQPQHFGDGTRLSIL.

The chain employs TRBV18 and TRBJ2-1; 12 positions match TRBD2. This CDR3 comprises 14 residues. The V and J ends lost 8 bases and 3 bases, in that order; junction bases with no gene match: 2. Germline assignment: CDR1 KGHSH and CDR2 LQKENI. CDR3 DNA sequence: TGTGCCAGCACGGGACTAGCGGGCTACAATGAGCAGTTCTTC. It translates to CASTGLAGYNEQFF.

The V and J genes are TRBV7-9 and TRBJ1-2; D may be TRBD1 (5 bases). CDR3 length: 14 residues. V shed 4 bases and J shed 7 bases, with 16 bases lying between them. Germline V gene data show CDR1 as SEHNR and CDR2 as FQNEAQ (reference sequence). The CDR3 spells CASSSGAGSGGYTF. The CDR3 nucleotides are TGTGCCAGCAGCTCCGGAGCAGGGTCGGGTGGCTACACCTTC.

The chain links TRBV19 to TRBJ1-2, with unresolved D. The CDR3 is 15 residues long. Germline CDR1 and CDR2: LNHDA and SQIVND (reference sequence). Trimming took 2 bases from V and 1 from J, leaving 11 bases between them. The CDR3: CASSIRGFYNYGYTF. As DNA, the CDR3 is TGTGCCAGTAGTATAAGAGGATTTTATAACTATGGCTACACCTTC.